One T cell receptor (beta chain) is described in this entry. This specimen comes from a study of blood T cell repertoires in COVID-19. Overall study: Sample material is recorded as cDNA or gDNA derived from T cells, B-cell-depleted T cells, or PBMCs.

Self-reported history from a screening survey and questionnaire set each donor's cohort. This CDR3 spans 14 amino acids. CDR1 is MNHEY and CDR2 is SVGAGI in the germline V gene. V was cut by 4 bases and J by 0 bases, with 4 bases left in between. Clones were read by immunoSEQ multiplex PCR, and TCRdb kept only the in-frame ones, dropping some. The repertoire holds over 300,000 clones, approximately 90% seen once, with 0.97% in the top ten. The receptor's source is a woman between 25 and 40 years old with acute COVID-19. Material for sequencing was PBMCs or T cells enriched from blood (not recorded which). This sequence joins TRBV6-5 and TRBJ1-6; D ambiguous. CDR3 in amino acids: CASSSSSYNSPLHF. In DNA, the CDR3 is TGTGCCAGCAGTTCGAGCTCCTATAATTCACCCCTCCACTTT.